This entry is about one T cell receptor beta chain. These data belong to a study of shared clonotypes between healthy human individuals. TCRdb keeps only in-frame clones here, not all; method: immunoSEQ multiplex PCR. The data contain 300,000 to 400,000 clones, less than 85% of them singletons. Per the germline V gene, CDR1 is LNHDA and CDR2 is SQIVND (reference sequence). The CDR3 spans 13 residues. With 7 bases removed from V and 2 bases from J, the gap between germline ends came to 9 bases. This receptor was taken from a man in his thirties or forties in good health. The V and J genes are TRBV19 and TRBJ1-3, with D maybe TRBD1 (6 bases). Sequencing was done on a sample of memory CD4+ T cells sorted from blood. Subset denoted: CD45RA-negative fraction. CDR3 in amino acids: CASMDRAGNTIYF. CDR3 sequence (DNA): TGTGCCAGTATGGACAGAGCTGGAAACACCATATATTTT.